The 14 T cell receptor beta chains below come from one sample, sequenced in a study of CD8 T cells in Susac syndrome. RNA amounts of about 0.45 to 1 ug underwent reverse transcription with random hexamers. TCRdb reprocessed the immunoSEQ multiplex PCR reads with MiXCR, giving one entry per CDR3 protein. Of hundreds of thousands of distinct CDR3 sequences listed, approximately 85% were seen once; the top ten hold around 0.22%. Sequencing was done on a sample of CD8+ T cells from PBMCs. The receptors originated from a human donor with multiple sclerosis.

The rearrangement uses TRBV29-1 and TRBJ1-4; 8 nucleotides match TRBD1. The CDR3 consists of 15 residues. V shed 4 bases and J 12 bases; nucleotides not matched to a gene: 16. Per germline, CDR1 SQVTM and CDR2 ANQGSEA. The CDR3 sequence: CSVAPRGDRRRELFF. In nucleotides, the CDR3 is TGCAGCGTTGCCCCCAGGGGGGACAGGCGCAGGGAACTGTTTTTT.

This chain uses TRBV4-3 with TRBJ1-1; D may be TRBD1 (6 bases). V was shortened by 0 bases and J by 2 bases, with 10 bases between the two germline ends. CDR1 and CDR2 from the germline V gene are LGHNA and YSLEER. The CDR3 is made up of 15 amino acids. The CDR3 reads CASSQDGGTNTEAFF. CDR3 sequence (DNA): TGCGCCAGCAGCCAAGATGGGGGGACAAACACTGAAGCTTTCTTT.

A few counts support this clonotype. The chain carries TRBV5-6 and TRBJ2-5; 10 bases fit TRBD2. This CDR3 contains 17 residues. Germline V gives CDR1 SGHDT, CDR2 YYEEEE. The V gene end was trimmed by 0 bases and the J gene end by 2 bases; junction bases not matched to a gene: 7. In DNA, the CDR3 is TGTGCCAGCAGCTTGGTCTCTAGCGGGAGTGGGCAAGAGACCCAGTACTTC. Translating it yields CASSLVSSGSGQETQYF.

The CDR3 spells CASSVTSGRSYNEQFF. CDR3 DNA sequence: TGTGCCAGCAGCGTGACTAGCGGGCGATCCTACAATGAGCAGTTCTTC. The gene calls are TRBV7-9 and TRBJ2-1; 10 bases agree with TRBD2. Looked up from germline, CDR1 is SEHNR and CDR2 is FQNEAQ (reference sequence). With 5 bases clipped from V and 1 base from J, the junction kept 5 bases outside the gene matches. The CDR3 totals 16 residues. Looking up the rest from reference TRBV7-9 and TRBJ2-1 gives the full variable domain: DTGVSQNPRHKITKRGQNVTFRCDPISEHNRLYWYRQTLGQGPEFLTYFQNEAQLEKSRLLSDRFSAERPKGSFSTLEIQRTEQGDSAMYLCASSVTSGRSYNEQFFGPGTRLTVL.

The rearrangement links TRBV11-2 to TRBJ1-2, with 8 positions matching TRBD1. Looked up from germline, CDR1 is SGHAT and CDR2 is FQNNGV. This CDR3 has 15 amino acids. V lost 4 bases, J lost 2 bases, and 6 bases stayed unmatched. The CDR3 sequence is CASSSYRGGNYGYTF. The CDR3 DNA reads TGTGCCAGCAGCTCCTACAGGGGGGGGAACTATGGCTACACCTTC.

In its sample, this clonotype was seen once. This chain connects TRBV29-1 to TRBJ2-3; a weak D match, TRBD2 (7 bases). The CDR3 runs 17 residues. The V gene lost 6 bases and the J gene lost 5 bases, with 27 bases spanning the gap. The germline CDR1 and CDR2 sequences are SQVTM and ANQGSEA. CDR3 region: CSVIPGGGEIKGDTQYF. For the CDR3, the DNA is TGCAGCGTCATTCCGGGGGGCGGAGAGATTAAGGGAGATACGCAGTATTTT.

V and J are TRBV6-2 or TRBV6-3 and TRBJ1-4; D might be TRBD1 (5 bases). Germline V lookup: CDR1 MNHEY, CDR2 SVGEGT. Trimming removed 2 bases from V and 4 bases from J, with 11 bases in between. The CDR3 length is 15 residues. The CDR3 DNA sequence: TGTGCCAGCAGTTACCTCCGGGACGGTAATGAAAAACTGTTTTTT. Amino acids: CASSYLRDGNEKLFF.

The V and J genes are TRBV7-9 and TRBJ1-2, with D tentatively TRBD1 (5 bases). The CDR3 runs 15 residues. Germline CDR1 reads SEHNR; CDR2 reads FQNEAQ (reference sequence). V lost 0 bases and J 1 base, leaving 9 bases between the germline ends. CDR3 nucleotides: TGTGCCAGCAGCTTAGCGGACACGGATAACTATGGCTACACCTTC. It encodes CASSLADTDNYGYTF. Together with reference TRBV7-9 and TRBJ1-2, the CDR3 gives the full variable domain: DTGVSQNPRHKITKRGQNVTFRCDPISEHNRLYWYRQTLGQGPEFLTYFQNEAQLEKSRLLSDRFSAERPKGSFSTLEIQRTEQGDSAMYLCASSLADTDNYGYTFGSGTRLTVV.

This clonotype was seen more than once but under ten times. V and J are TRBV7-9 and TRBJ2-7, with D perhaps TRBD1 (5 bases). This CDR3 has 12 residues. The V and J ends lost 8 bases and 0 bases respectively, with 8 bases between them. From germline, CDR1 is SEHNR and CDR2 FQNEAQ (reference sequence). The DNA of the CDR3 is TGTGCCAGCTCTCAGGGCTCCTACGAGCAGTACTTC. Amino acids: CASSQGSYEQYF. The full variable domain, rest sourced from reference TRBV7-9 and TRBJ2-7, is DTGVSQNPRHKITKRGQNVTFRCDPISEHNRLYWYRQTLGQGPEFLTYFQNEAQLEKSRLLSDRFSAERPKGSFSTLEIQRTEQGDSAMYLCASSQGSYEQYFGPGTRLTVT.

The chain uses TRBV19 and TRBJ1-2; D is possibly TRBD1 (5 bases). Trimming removed 5 bases from V and 6 bases from J, with 13 bases in between. This CDR3 region has 13 residues. Germline CDR1 is LNHDA and CDR2 is SQIVND (reference sequence). The CDR3 DNA sequence: TGTGCCAGTAGTTTCCGGGGCCCGGATGGCTACACCTTC. Translating it yields CASSFRGPDGYTF.

In its sample, this clonotype was seen once. The gene calls are TRBV6-5 and TRBJ1-2; possibly TRBD1 for D (6 bases). Trimming left V 6 bases short and J 2 bases short, with 10 bases between. CDR1 and CDR2 from the germline V gene are MNHEY and SVGAGI. CDR3 length equals 13 residues. CDR3 amino acids: CASRGGYNYGYTF. The CDR3 DNA reads TGTGCCAGCAGAGGGGGTTACAACTATGGCTACACCTTC.

This CDR3 is CASSSWSYEQYF. In DNA form, the CDR3 reads TGTGCCAGCAGCTCCTGGTCCTACGAGCAGTACTTC. The chain recombines TRBV5-6 with TRBJ2-7; no clear D. The CDR3 is made up of 12 amino acids. Germline assignment: CDR1 SGHDT and CDR2 YYEEEE. V dropped 3 bases and J dropped 1 base, with 5 bases sitting between them.

A single count supports this clonotype. J is TRBJ2-7 and V is TRBV4-1; possible D gene TRBD1, 7 bases. Looked up from germline, CDR1 is MGHRA and CDR2 is YSYEKL. V was cut by 0 bases and J by 2 bases, with 11 bases left in between. This CDR3 is 15 amino acids long. CDR3 nucleotides: TGCGCCAGCAGCCAAGATGACAGGGAGGCCTACGAGCAGTACTTC. Amino acid sequence: CASSQDDREAYEQYF.

The chain employs TRBV6-5 and TRBJ1-5; D gene unclear. Germline values: CDR1 MNHEY, CDR2 SVGAGI. The V end was cut by 7 bases, the J end by 0 bases, with 16 bases between. The CDR3 contains 16 residues. The CDR3 DNA reads TGTGCCAGCACCTTACTCGGCACCTATAGCAATCAGCCCCAGCATTTT. This gives the protein CASTLLGTYSNQPQHF.